This T cell receptor (beta chain) originates from a study of blood T cell repertoires in COVID-19. Study information: Samples of COVID-19 (acute and convalescent) were obtained from the United States, Italy and Spain. T cells, B-cell-depleted T cells, or PBMCs provided the cDNA or gDNA that served as material.

This clone was seen more than once but under ten times. Germline values: CDR1 LGHNA, CDR2 YSLEER. The CDR3 covers 16 residues. Germline trimming cut 2 bases from V and 2 bases from J; bases unmatched to any gene: 5. As handled by the study authors: How many nucleated cells were present was estimated from reference gene primer amplification. Sequencing used immunoSEQ multiplex PCR; TCRdb keeps in-frame clones, though not all of them. V and J calls and clone size are as listed in that table; D and trimming were resolved from the DNA. The data contain roughly 60,000 clones, around 80% of them singletons.

The chain recombines TRBV4-3 with TRBJ2-1, with 8 bases fitting TRBD2. The sequenced sample consisted of peripheral blood. The sequence was collected from a human donor in a cohort sampled during active or convalescent COVID-19. CDR3 in amino acids: CASSQTSLAAYNEQFF. CDR3 sequence (DNA): TGCGCCAGCAGCCAAACATCACTAGCGGCCTACAATGAGCAGTTCTTC.